What follows describes a single T cell receptor (beta chain). Its antigen is unknown. This sample is drawn from a study of T cells expressing NK-cell markers. It was by 5'RACE template switching with UMIs that TCR beta cDNA was made. From the 5' RACE reads, TCRdb lists one entry per CDR3 protein and no DNA. The sample has 8,000 or so distinct CDR3 sequences. Regarding the study as a whole: Leadership of the CD3+CD56-NKG2C+ fraction also belonged to these clonotypes in a handful of donors.

The CDR3 is made up of 13 amino acids. From germline, CDR1 is LGHNA and CDR2 YSLEER. Sequencing used blood T cells: a sorted CD56 or NKG2C T cell subset, CD4+ or CD8+ T cells, or bulk PBMC T cells (not recorded which). This chain links TRBV4-3 with TRBJ2-2; TCRdb proposes TRBD2, but this gene call is untestable without DNA. The sequence was obtained from a man younger than 30 in good health. The CDR3 loop reads CASGTYGSGELFF.